The 17 T cell receptor beta chains below all came from one sample that was sequenced in a study of CD4 T cell repertoires in COVID-19. Assay: immunoSEQ multiplex PCR; the TCRdb copy retains only in-frame clones and omits some. The sample has about 75,000 clones, roughly 85% seen once. The sequenced sample was CD4+ T cells from peripheral blood, obtained after recovery from COVID-19. All receptors derive from a human donor who had COVID-19.

This clone was detected only a few times. This rearrangement joins TRBV12-3 or TRBV12-4 to TRBJ1-5; tentative D call: TRBD1 (6 bases). The CDR3 sequence is 12 residues long. V was shortened by 3 bases and J by 11 bases, with 11 bases between the two germline ends. Here the CDR3 reads CASSFGRTAQHF. CDR3 in DNA: TGTGCCAGCAGTTTCGGACGGACAGCCCAGCATTTT.

V and J are TRBV5-1 and TRBJ2-6; D ambiguous. CDR1 SGHRS and CDR2 YFSETQ come from the germline V gene. Trimming left V 0 bases short and J 0 bases short, with 10 bases between. The CDR3 runs to 17 residues. In nucleotides, the CDR3 is TGCGCCAGCAGCTTGGCTCCAGGTTTCTCTGGGGCCAACGTCCTGACTTTC. Its protein product is CASSLAPGFSGANVLTF.

The chain joins TRBV2 to TRBJ2-3; no firm D call. This CDR3 has 11 residues. Germline V gene sequence: CDR1 SNHLY, CDR2 FYNNEI. The V end was cut by 8 bases, the J end by 3 bases, with 6 bases between. The CDR3 sequence is CASLRTDTQYF. The CDR3 region has the DNA TGTGCCAGCCTTCGAACAGATACGCAGTATTTT.

This chain joins TRBV28 and TRBJ2-6; possibly TRBD1 for D (5 bases). The CDR3 spans 15 residues. The V gene's germline CDR1 is MDHEN and CDR2 SYDVKM. V lost 7 bases to trimming and J lost 0 bases, with 10 bases between them. As DNA, the CDR3 is TGTGCCAGCACCTGGGGCTTCTCTGGGGCCAACGTCCTGACTTTC. Its translation is CASTWGFSGANVLTF. The whole variable domain, filled in from reference TRBV28 and TRBJ2-6, reads DVKVTQSSRYLVKRTGEKVFLECVQDMDHENMFWYRQDPGLGLRLIYFSYDVKMKEKGDIPEGYSVSREKKERFSLILESASTNQTSMYLCASTWGFSGANVLTFGAGSRLTVL.

The chain is built from TRBV19 and TRBJ1-4, with D tentatively TRBD1 (5 bases). The CDR3 has 13 residues. Trimming took off 6 bases at V and 6 bases at J, with 11 bases between the two ends. Per germline, CDR1 LNHDA and CDR2 SQIVND (reference sequence). For the CDR3, the DNA is TGTGCCAGTAGGGACATGTCGCATGAAAAACTGTTTTTT. It encodes CASRDMSHEKLFF.

CDR3 protein: CASSSGTEHYGYTF. In DNA form, the CDR3 reads TGCGCCAGCAGTTCCGGGACAGAGCACTATGGCTACACCTTC. The chain carries TRBV5-1 and TRBJ1-2; TRBD1 aligns across 7 bases. Germline lookup yields CDR1 SGHRS and CDR2 YFSETQ. After removal of 5 bases from V and 3 bases from J, the junction contained 7 bases not matched to a gene. The CDR3 is 14 residues long.

J is TRBJ2-2 and V is TRBV18; D unresolved. The CDR3 runs to 15 residues. The V and J ends lost 0 bases and 8 bases respectively, with 13 bases between them. Germline-derived CDR1 and CDR2 are KGHSH and LQKENI. The CDR3 bases are TGTGCCAGCTCACCACCGTCGGTAGCAGGAGGGGAGCTGTTTTTT. The encoded protein is CASSPPSVAGGELFF. The complete variable domain, with remaining parts taken from reference TRBV18 and TRBJ2-2, reads NAGVMQNPRHLVRRRGQEARLRCSPMKGHSHVYWYRQLPEEGLKFMVYLQKENIIDESGMPKERFSAEFPKEGPSILRIQQVVRGDSAAYFCASSPPSVAGGELFFGEGSRLTVL.

The chain links TRBV28 to TRBJ2-3, with a tentative D call TRBD2 (5 bases). The CDR3 is 14 amino acids. Germline-derived CDR1 and CDR2 are MDHEN and SYDVKM. Trimming cost V 5 bases and J 2 bases, with 11 bases left between them. The CDR3 nucleotides are TGTGCCAGCAGTAAAAGCGGATCCACAGATACGCAGTATTTT. It codes for CASSKSGSTDTQYF.

This rearrangement joins TRBV18 to TRBJ2-3; 7 bases are a match to TRBD1. Trimming removed 3 bases from V and 4 bases from J; junction bases left unmatched: 7. Germline values: CDR1 KGHSH, CDR2 LQKENI. The CDR3 is 15 amino acids. CDR3 protein: CASSPKDREADTQYF. In nucleotides, the CDR3 is TGTGCCAGCTCACCCAAAGACAGGGAAGCAGATACGCAGTATTTT.

The chain uses TRBV6-4 and TRBJ2-2; TRBD2 agrees at 11 bases. This CDR3 is 15 amino acids long. Germline-derived CDR1 and CDR2 are MRHNA and SNTAGT. V gave up 6 bases and J gave up 5 bases; unmatched junction bases: 5. The CDR3 DNA reads TGTGCCAGCAGCCCACTAGCGGGGGTAACCGGGGAGCTGTTTTTT. Its translation: CASSPLAGVTGELFF.

J is TRBJ2-1 and V is TRBV6-1; possibly TRBD2 for D (6 bases). This CDR3 has 17 residues. The V end was cut by 0 bases, the J end by 6 bases, with 18 bases between. Germline lookup yields CDR1 MNHNS and CDR2 SASEGT. CDR3 protein: CASSEAGAGTPGNEQFF. The DNA for the CDR3 is TGTGCCAGCAGTGAAGCAGGCGCGGGAACCCCCGGCAATGAGCAGTTCTTC.

This clone occurred a few times. This chain uses TRBV30 with TRBJ2-2; D gene unclear. V lost 4 bases and J 0 bases, leaving 12 bases between the germline ends. Germline lookup yields CDR1 GTSNPN and CDR2 SVGIG (reference sequence). This CDR3 contains 15 residues. The CDR3 is CAWIFGTPNTGELFF. The CDR3, as DNA: TGTGCCTGGATCTTTGGAACACCGAACACCGGGGAGCTGTTTTTT.

This clone showed up just once. The V and J genes are TRBV4-2 and TRBJ2-7; 8 bases fit TRBD1. The germline V gene has CDR1 LGHNA and CDR2 YNFKEQ. After removal of 1 base from V and 2 bases from J, the junction contained 4 bases not matched to a gene. The CDR3 consists of 15 residues. The CDR3 bases are TGTGCCAGCAGCCAAGGGGACAGGAATACCTACGAGCAGTACTTC. It encodes CASSQGDRNTYEQYF.

This chain joins TRBV6-5 and TRBJ1-5; 7 bases line up with TRBD1. Germline CDR1 reads MNHEY; CDR2 reads SVGAGI. The V and J ends lost 6 bases and 7 bases, in that order; junction bases with no gene match: 9. The CDR3 extends over 14 amino acids. CDR3 loop: CASSWDSNPQPQHF. The DNA of the CDR3 is TGTGCCAGCAGCTGGGACAGCAACCCCCAGCCCCAGCATTTT.

The rearrangement joins TRBV10-3 to TRBJ1-6; no clear D gene. Germline V gene lookup returns CDR1 ENHRY and CDR2 SYGVKD. CDR3 size: 13 residues. V was clipped by 4 bases and J by 6 bases, with 7 bases between them. CDR3: CAISAGPNSPLHF. The CDR3 nucleotides read TGTGCCATCAGTGCTGGCCCTAATTCACCCCTCCACTTT.

Points on this clone: An end of the junction differs from the germline gene, which may be a read error. The chain employs TRBV5-1 and TRBJ1-1; D not certain. CDR1 SGHRS and CDR2 YFSETQ come from the germline V gene. The CDR3 is made up of 13 amino acids. CDR3 coding DNA: TGCGCCAGCAACTGGGCAATCGACACAGAAGCTTTCTTT. Protein: CASNWAIDTEAFF.

The V call is TRBV5-4, the J call TRBJ2-7; 8 nucleotides line up with TRBD1. Germline V gene data show CDR1 as SGHNT and CDR2 as YYREEE (reference sequence). The CDR3 consists of 15 residues. The J segment lost 0 bases and the V segment lost 6 bases, leaving 8 bases of the junction unmatched. CDR3 bases: TGTGCCAGCACCACAGGGGGGACGAGCTCCTACGAGCAGTACTTC. As protein: CASTTGGTSSYEQYF.